Sequencing of this T cell receptor (beta chain) was carried out in a study of blood T cell repertoires in COVID-19. Across the study: The United States, Italy and Spain provided the acute and convalescent COVID-19 samples. T cells, B-cell-depleted T cells, or PBMCs supplied cDNA or gDNA.

In the study's own analysis: From reference gene primer amplification, estimates of nucleated cell counts were derived. The protocol was immunoSEQ multiplex PCR, while the TCRdb copy is restricted to in-frame clones and leaves out a portion. V and J calls and clone size are copied from that table; D and trimming were computed from the DNA. The sample records fewer than 130,000 clones, over 75% being singletons. The germline gives CDR1 GTSNPN, CDR2 SVGIG (reference sequence). Between the trimmed V and J ends, which lost 4 bases and 6 bases, there was a span of 6 bases. This CDR3 has 11 amino acids. Material for sequencing was peripheral blood. The receptor was derived from a man between 65 and 85 years old with active or convalescent COVID-19. This rearrangement joins TRBV30 to TRBJ2-2; the D gene is possibly TRBD2 (5 bases). CDR3 nucleotide sequence: TGTGCCTGGACTAGCTCCGGGGAGCTGTTTTTT. This encodes CAWTSSGELFF.